This is a list of T cell receptor beta chains from one sample in a study of cytomegalovirus exposure and HLA in healthy donors. Sequencing was performed with immunoSEQ multiplex PCR; in TCRdb, only in-frame clones are kept and a portion is missing. The table shows about 130,000 clones, with approximately 82% occurring only once. Specimen: PBMCs. The receptors stem from a woman between 18 and 29 years old in good health and CMV-seropositive. The CDR3 runs from the conserved cysteine through the conserved F or W.

TRBV2	TRBJ2-2	CASRAGGGTGELFF
TRBV28	TRBJ2-1	CASSSVEYEQFF
TRBV2	TRBJ1-2	CASTEGLYNYGYTF
TRBV5-1	TRBJ1-1	CASSTGRGGSIEAFF
TRBV6-5	TRBJ1-5	CASWTGQGAQPQHF
TRBV9	TRBJ2-1	CASSVGTVNNEQFF
TRBV6-1	TRBJ1-1	CASSEGQAFF
TRBV6-5	TRBJ2-7	CASSYGREQYF
TRBV20-1	TRBJ2-1	CSAWGRGQFF
TRBV18	TRBJ2-3	CASSPWQATDTQYF
TRBV9	TRBJ2-7	CASSVGAGSSSYEQYF
TRBV2	TRBJ2-1	CASSPGQGADEQFF
TRBV7-9	TRBJ2-3	CASSFPVEGNTQYF
TRBV25-1	TRBJ2-7	CASSHSGGIIDEQYF
TRBV7-2	TRBJ1-2	CASSLGVGQGDGYTF
TRBV6-7	TRBJ2-7	CASSWTSGASWYHEQYF
TRBV28	TRBJ1-2	CASSLNRRKDYGYTF
TRBV4-2	TRBJ2-5	CASSQDLGAGGRETQYF
TRBV19	TRBJ2-1	CASSWTSGGDSYNEQFF
TRBV19	TRBJ1-3	CASSMEGNTIYF
TRBV5-1	TRBJ2-3	CASSLLSGGTDTQYF
TRBV2	TRBJ2-2	CATFRDRGDGELFF
TRBV4-1	TRBJ1-2	CASSQGPDPADGYTF
TRBV9	TRBJ2-7	CASSGNSGAFYEQYF
TRBV19	TRBJ2-7	CASSSAPVLAYEQYF
TRBV7-9	TRBJ1-6	CASSWQEGTPLHF
TRBV10-1	TRBJ2-1	CASSDVAGGSYNEQFF
TRBV27	TRBJ2-1	CASSLSAGGYNEQFF
TRBV2	TRBJ2-1	CASGLMDNYNEQFF